This TCR beta chain was observed in a study of blood T cell repertoires in COVID-19. Overall study context: Collection of acute and convalescent COVID-19 samples took place in the United States, Italy and Spain. Sample material is recorded as cDNA or gDNA derived from T cells, B-cell-depleted T cells, or PBMCs.

The CDR3 sequence is 19 residues long. Germline trimming cut 5 bases from V and 4 bases from J; bases unmatched to any gene: 22. The V gene's germline CDR1 is SEHNR and CDR2 FQNEAQ (reference sequence). The method was immunoSEQ multiplex PCR; TCRdb's version includes in-frame clones alone and lacks a portion of them. Of just over 350,000 clones listed, over 75% are singletons. Participants, roughly 18 to 90 years old, spanned 25 or so US areas. Categorization into cohorts depended on clinical history that participants reported. The TCR originated in a woman aged 25 to 45 who had recovered from COVID-19. The chain has TRBV7-9 and TRBJ1-2; the match to TRBD1 covers 7 bases. Material: PBMCs or T cells enriched from blood (not recorded which). The CDR3 coding sequence is TGTGCCAGCAGCCTTTCCCGAGGGAGACAACAGGGGATCGGCTATGGCTACACCTTC. It yields the protein CASSLSRGRQQGIGYGYTF.